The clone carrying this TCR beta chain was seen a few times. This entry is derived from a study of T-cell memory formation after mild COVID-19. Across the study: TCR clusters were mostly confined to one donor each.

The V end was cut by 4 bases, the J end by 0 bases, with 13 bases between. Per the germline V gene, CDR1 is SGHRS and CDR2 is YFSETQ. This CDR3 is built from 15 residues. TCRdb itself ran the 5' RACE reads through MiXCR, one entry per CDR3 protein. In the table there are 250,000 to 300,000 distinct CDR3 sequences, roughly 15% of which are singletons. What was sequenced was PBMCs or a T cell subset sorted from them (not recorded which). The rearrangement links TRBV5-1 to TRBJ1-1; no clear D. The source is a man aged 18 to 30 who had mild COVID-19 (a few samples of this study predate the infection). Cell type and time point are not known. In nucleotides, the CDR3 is TGCGCCAGCAGCCAATACGGACCCATGAACACTGAAGCTTTCTTT. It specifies CASSQYGPMNTEAFF.